This TCR beta chain was identified during a study of early T cells in non-severe SARS-CoV-2 infection. Whole-study context: Chains were not paired, and sequencing was done on bulk RNA from unsorted whole blood. General study results and limits: Sequences matched to VDJdb favored anti-spike CD8 responses, while private and CD4 specificities were missed.

Germline CDR1 SGHRS, CDR2 YFSETQ. This CDR3 has 12 amino acids. V lost 2 bases, J lost 6 bases, and 8 bases lay in between. Comment on this clonotype: The antigen is not known.

Individual cDNA molecules were tagged with unique molecular identifiers. TCRdb passed the 5' RACE reads through MiXCR, listing each CDR3 protein once. The table shows tens of thousands of distinct CDR3 sequences, with 20% occurring only once. The specimen was whole blood, collected at baseline. The source is an adult who was a healthcare worker with PCR-confirmed SARS-CoV-2 infection or an uninfected control (not recorded which). The V call is TRBV5-1, the J call TRBJ2-5; TRBD1 is a possible D gene (6 bases). Here the CDR3 DNA reads TGCGCCAGCAGCTTACAGGGCCAGACCCAGTACTTC. Its protein is CASSLQGQTQYF.